These 9 T cell receptor beta chains came from one sample sequenced in a study of response to subunit inactivated influenza vaccine. TCRdb redid the calling of the RT-PCR reads with MiXCR, one entry per CDR3 protein. The sample contains about 700,000 distinct CDR3 sequences, 12% to 15% of which appear only once. The sequenced sample was PBMCs from blood, obtained 14 to 15 days before vaccination. All receptors come from a man aged 50-60 years who received an inactivated influenza vaccine.

This clonotype was detected a few times. The rearrangement joins TRBV6-2 or TRBV6-3 to TRBJ1-2, with D possibly matching TRBD1 (5 bases). Trimming took off 7 bases at V and 4 bases at J, with 13 bases between the two ends. CDR1 is MNHEY, CDR2 SVGEGT, per germline. CDR3 length: 13 amino acids. CDR3 DNA sequence: TGTGCCAGCACCCCGGACATTGCCTATGGCTACACCTTC. Its protein is CASTPDIAYGYTF.

This clonotype was observed a handful of times. The J gene is TRBJ2-5, the V gene TRBV7-9; D unclear. Trimming left V 2 bases short and J 5 bases short, with 12 bases between. CDR3 length equals 14 residues. The V gene's germline CDR1 is SEHNR and CDR2 FQNEAQ (reference sequence). The CDR3 protein is CASSLIAVEETQYF. CDR3 coding DNA: TGTGCCAGCAGCTTAATAGCCGTGGAGGAGACCCAGTACTTC. Complete variable domain (other parts from reference TRBV7-9 and TRBJ2-5): DTGVSQNPRHKITKRGQNVTFRCDPISEHNRLYWYRQTLGQGPEFLTYFQNEAQLEKSRLLSDRFSAERPKGSFSTLEIQRTEQGDSAMYLCASSLIAVEETQYFGPGTRLLVL.

In this sample, this clonotype turned up a few times. The chain carries TRBV7-9 and TRBJ1-2, with D unclear. Germline V gene data show CDR1 as SEHNR and CDR2 as FQNEAQ (reference sequence). V was pared by 5 bases and J by 6 bases, with 10 bases between. The length of the CDR3 is 12 residues. CDR3 bases: TGTGCCAGCAGCATCGGCGGGGATGGCTACACCTTC. As protein: CASSIGGDGYTF.

The chain links TRBV10-3 to TRBJ2-1; 9 bases line up with TRBD2. The CDR3 contains 14 residues. The V and J ends lost 10 bases and 4 bases, in that order; junction bases with no gene match: 8. Germline CDR1 reads ENHRY; CDR2 reads SYGVKD. The chain's CDR3 is CATSFAGGYNEQFF. Here the CDR3 DNA reads TGTGCCACTTCATTTGCGGGGGGGTACAATGAGCAGTTCTTC.

The chain uses TRBV6-4 and TRBJ2-7; D gene unclear. The CDR3 covers 15 residues. V lost 4 bases and J lost 4, with 17 bases in between. Germline CDR1 and CDR2: MRHNA and SNTAGT. The CDR3 spells CASSGHRHLGYEQYF. CDR3 in DNA: TGTGCCAGCAGTGGTCATAGGCACCTCGGGTACGAGCAGTACTTC.

The V call is TRBV6-2 or TRBV6-3, the J call TRBJ2-2; TRBD2 is a possible D gene (5 bases). The V end lost 2 bases, the J end lost 5 bases, and 12 bases lay between the germline ends. The CDR3 consists of 15 residues. Germline assignment: CDR1 MNHEY and CDR2 SVGEGT. CDR3 amino acids: CASSYVLASTGELFF. The CDR3, as DNA: TGTGCCAGCAGTTACGTATTAGCGAGTACCGGGGAGCTGTTTTTT.

A few counts support this clonotype. V usage is TRBV20-1 and J usage is TRBJ2-2; a possible D gene is TRBD2 (6 bases). Germline V gene lookup returns CDR1 DFQATT and CDR2 SNEGSKA (reference sequence). The CDR3 totals 13 residues. V shed 5 bases and J shed 2 bases, with 9 bases lying between them. CDR3 sequence: CSAREFNTGELFF. CDR3 sequence (DNA): TGCAGTGCTCGGGAGTTTAACACCGGGGAGCTGTTTTTT.

This clonotype turned up a few times. The CDR3 loop reads CASSQEWGGKLFF. Written as DNA, the CDR3 is TGTGCCAGCAGCCAAGAGTGGGGAGGAAAACTGTTTTTT. The chain uses TRBV14 and TRBJ1-4; D unclear. The germline V and J ends were trimmed by 0 bases and 10 bases, with 9 bases remaining between them. The CDR3 is made up of 13 amino acids. Germline assignment: CDR1 SGHDN and CDR2 FVKESK.

This clonotype was counted a few times. V is TRBV12-3 or TRBV12-4 and J is TRBJ2-6; D is perhaps TRBD1 (6 bases). The V end lost 4 bases, the J end lost 4 bases, and 11 bases lay between the germline ends. This CDR3 has 15 amino acids. The CDR3 DNA reads as TGTGCCAGCAGTTGGGGACAAGGAGGGGCCAACGTCCTGACTTTC. Its translation is CASSWGQGGANVLTF.